Shown below are 6 T cell receptor beta chains from a single sample sequenced in a study of siplizumab effects on memory and regulatory T cells (dated by TCRdb to the late 2010s). The protocol used for the library was the immunoSEQ multiplex PCR assay. The clones in this table, taken by TCRdb from immuneACCESS, are in-frame only. Not every clone is retained; where verified, under half of the shortfall comes from an unresolved V gene, and the cause of the rest is unknown. Present in this sample are roughly 100,000 clones, 95% to 97% of which were seen just once. Jointly, the top ten make up less than 0.035% of the sample. Sequencing input: naive CD4+ T cells sorted from blood. The sample's cell subset or site label is to be understood as: unstimulated naive T cells. The receptors shown here come from a human donor in good health.

The rearrangement links TRBV7-2 to TRBJ2-7; 7 positions match TRBD2. The V gene end was trimmed by 5 bases and the J gene end by 1 base; junction bases not matched to a gene: 8. The germline V gene encodes CDR1 SGHTA and CDR2 FQGNSA. The CDR3 contains 15 residues. The CDR3 protein is CASSAKRGGSYEQYF. The CDR3 coding sequence is TGTGCCAGCAGCGCAAAGCGGGGCGGTTCCTACGAGCAGTACTTC.

This sequence joins TRBV14 and TRBJ2-1; 7 bases are a match to TRBD1. Germline lookup yields CDR1 SGHDN and CDR2 FVKESK. Losses at the gene ends were 6 bases for V and 4 bases for J; bases not matched to a gene: 9. This CDR3 comprises 15 residues. The CDR3 protein is CASRTTGAGYNEQFF. In DNA, the CDR3 is TGTGCCAGCAGGACCACAGGGGCTGGGTACAATGAGCAGTTCTTC.

The rearrangement uses TRBV21-1 and TRBJ2-7. TRBV21-1 is termed a pseudogene. This CDR3 has 14 amino acids. CDR3 coding DNA: TGTGCCAGCCCTAAAAGGGACCACAACTACGAGCAGTACTTC. Translating gives CASPKRDHNYEQYF.

The gene calls are TRBV19 and TRBJ1-2; tentatively, D is TRBD1 (5 bases). V was trimmed by 3 bases and J by 4 bases, leaving 9 bases between them. This CDR3 has 13 amino acids. The germline V gene encodes CDR1 LNHDA and CDR2 SQIVND (reference sequence). CDR3 bases: TGTGCCAGTAGTATGGGACTAACCTATGGCTACACCTTC. This gives the protein CASSMGLTYGYTF.

The chain has TRBV27 and TRBJ1-2; D uncertain. Trimming took 5 bases from V and 8 from J, leaving 15 bases between them. The CDR3 runs to 13 residues. The germline gives CDR1 MNHEY, CDR2 SMNVEV (reference sequence). The CDR3 loop reads CASSPSVGGGYTF. The CDR3 nucleotides read TGTGCCAGCAGTCCCTCTGTTGGTGGAGGCTACACCTTC.

The chain is built from TRBV15 and TRBJ1-5; no clear D. Trimming left V 0 bases short and J 0 bases short, with 6 bases between. Germline CDR1 reads LNHNV; CDR2 reads YYDKDF (reference sequence). This CDR3 is 15 amino acids long. The CDR3 spells CATSRDSFSNQPQHF. The CDR3 DNA is TGTGCCACCAGCAGAGATAGTTTTAGCAATCAGCCCCAGCATTTT.